A selection of T cell receptor beta chains follows, all from one sample in a study of blood T cell repertoires in COVID-19. TCRdb's copy holds only in-frame clones and misses some; the assay was immunoSEQ multiplex PCR. Of 250,000 to 300,000 clones listed, approximately 85% were seen once; the top ten hold under 2.5%. Sequenced material: PBMCs or T cells enriched from blood (not recorded which). These receptors all stem from a woman aged 50 to 65 who had recovered from COVID-19. Each CDR3 is given with its conserved first and last residue. Each record gives: J gene, V gene, D gene, clone size, CDR3 protein, CDR3 DNA. The D gene is left open where the match is weak. Clone size appears in some rows only: once, few, many, or a class for an expanded clone.

J gene: TRBJ2-5
V gene: TRBV28
D gene: -
clone size: -
CDR3 protein: CASSLHVYSVAQETQYF
CDR3 DNA: TGTGCCAGCAGTTTACATGTGTATTCTGTAGCCCAAGAGACCCAGTACTTC

J gene: TRBJ1-1
V gene: TRBV7-9
D gene: -
clone size: -
CDR3 protein: CASSLDVVSTEAFF
CDR3 DNA: TGTGCCAGCAGCTTAGACGTGGTTAGCACTGAAGCTTTCTTT

J gene: TRBJ2-7
V gene: TRBV7-6
D gene: -
clone size: -
CDR3 protein: CASSFDPRGTYEQYF
CDR3 DNA: TGTGCCAGCAGCTTTGATCCCAGGGGGACTTACGAGCAGTACTTC

J gene: TRBJ1-2
V gene: TRBV7-9
D gene: -
clone size: -
CDR3 protein: CASSRDTDGYTF
CDR3 DNA: TGTGCCAGCAGCCGGGACACTGATGGCTACACCTTC

J gene: TRBJ2-7
V gene: TRBV27
D gene: -
clone size: -
CDR3 protein: CASPKGEQYF
CDR3 DNA: TGTGCCAGCCCAAAGGGGGAGCAGTACTTC

J gene: TRBJ2-1
V gene: TRBV3-1/TRBV3-2
D gene: TRBD2
clone size: -
CDR3 protein: CASSPRGGRVDEQFF
CDR3 DNA: TGTGCCAGCAGCCCGAGGGGCGGGAGGGTCGATGAGCAGTTCTTC

J gene: TRBJ2-5
V gene: TRBV5-1
D gene: TRBD1
clone size: few
CDR3 protein: CASSLAGQQETQYF
CDR3 DNA: TGCGCCAGCAGCTTGGCGGGACAGCAAGAGACCCAGTACTTC

J gene: TRBJ2-1
V gene: TRBV5-1
D gene: TRBD2
clone size: -
CDR3 protein: CASRQRTSGSSSYNEQFF
CDR3 DNA: TGCGCCAGCAGACAAAGGACTAGCGGGTCGAGCTCCTACAATGAGCAGTTCTTC

J gene: TRBJ2-2
V gene: TRBV10-3
D gene: -
clone size: -
CDR3 protein: CAISEYLASNTGELFF
CDR3 DNA: TGTGCCATCAGTGAGTATCTAGCGTCGAACACCGGGGAGCTGTTTTTT

J gene: TRBJ2-5
V gene: TRBV12-5
D gene: TRBD1
clone size: -
CDR3 protein: CASGFWTGGLAGQETQYF
CDR3 DNA: TGTGCTAGTGGCTTTTGGACAGGGGGCCTAGCGGGCCAAGAGACCCAGTACTTC